Listed below are T cell receptor beta chains from one sample, sequenced in a study of cytomegalovirus exposure and HLA in healthy donors. Some clones are missing from TCRdb's copy, which holds only in-frame ones; the method was immunoSEQ multiplex PCR. The sample yields 100,000 or so clones, 80% to 90% seen once. Material for sequencing was PBMCs. These receptors were taken from a woman aged 18-35 years in good health and CMV-seronegative. Both conserved end residues are part of each CDR3. Fields, in order: D gene, J gene, clone size, V gene, CDR3 DNA, CDR3 protein. The D gene is left open where the match is weak. Where a row states a size, it is once, few, many or the class of an expanded clone; other rows omit it.

.,TRBJ2-2,.,TRBV4-3,TGCGCCACCAGACAGTTTGTTTCGAACACCGGGGAGCTGTTTTTT,CATRQFVSNTGELFF
.,TRBJ2-6,once,TRBV15,TGTGCCACCAGCCCGTTCGTATCTGGGGCCAACGTCCTGACTTTC,CATSPFVSGANVLTF
.,TRBJ2-1,.,TRBV1,TGCACCAGCAGCCAAGTTCGGGGGCGGTGTATCAAGACTAGCGGGGGAAACTACAATGAGCAGTTCTTC,CTSSQVRGRCIKTSGGNYNEQFF
.,TRBJ2-7,.,TRBV2,TGTGCCAGCACACGGCTAGCGAATAGCTACGAGCAGTACTTC,CASTRLANSYEQYF
.,TRBJ2-3,few,TRBV5-1,TGCGCCAGCAGGGAGATTGGCACAGATACGCAGTATTTT,CASREIGTDTQYF
.,TRBJ2-1,.,TRBV9,TGTGCCAGCAGCGTAGCGCTAAGCTCCTACAATGAGCAGTTCTTC,CASSVALSSYNEQFF
.,TRBJ2-7,once,TRBV10-3,TGTGCCATCAGTGGGTGGGGGCAGGGAGTGAGAAGCGAGCAGTACTTC,CAISGWGQGVRSEQYF
.,TRBJ2-2,.,TRBV4-3,TGCGCCAGCAGCCAAGGGGATCTGACTGGGGGCGGCACCGGGGAGCTGTTTTTT,CASSQGDLTGGGTGELFF
TRBD2,TRBJ2-3,few,TRBV19,TGTGCCAGTCGTAGGACTAGCGGGAGGGGGCGTGAGACAGATACGCAGTATTTT,CASRRTSGRGRETDTQYF
.,TRBJ2-1,.,TRBV7-9,TGTGCCAGCAGCCCCGACTCCCCTGAGCAGTTCTTC,CASSPDSPEQFF
TRBD1,TRBJ1-1,.,TRBV7-9,TGTGCCAGCAGCGTACAGGGGGTAGGCACTGAAGCTTTCTTT,CASSVQGVGTEAFF
.,TRBJ1-2,once,TRBV28,TGTGCCAGCTGGGGGGACCCCGGTGGCTACACCTTC,CASWGDPGGYTF
.,TRBJ2-1,.,TRBV15,TGTGCCACCAGCAGAGTTTCCAACAATGAGCAGTTCTTC,CATSRVSNNEQFF
.,TRBJ1-4,.,TRBV7-9,TGTGCCAGCAGTCCTCTGGGGGCGTACGAAAAACTGTTTTTT,CASSPLGAYEKLFF